This TCR beta chain was obtained from a study of neoadjuvant nivolumab and ipilimumab in lung cancer. Findings and limits, study-wide: Resected tumors had greater TCR richness and clonality than uninvolved lung.

V lost 0 bases to trimming and J lost 3 bases, with 7 bases between them. Per the germline V gene, CDR1 is SGHRS and CDR2 is YFSETQ. The CDR3 has 14 amino acids. TCRdb's copy holds only in-frame clones and misses some; the assay was immunoSEQ multiplex PCR. This sample has over 20,000 clones, with around 83% found just once. To note about this clone: Its target is unknown.

Sequencing used tumor tissue, obtained after neoadjuvant nivolumab, alone or with ipilimumab, at or shortly before surgery. The receptor's source is an adult with non-small cell lung cancer. The rearrangement links TRBV5-1 to TRBJ1-5, with no clear D. The CDR3, as DNA: TGCGCCAGCAGCTTGGATCATCTCAATCAGCCCCAGCATTTT. This codes for CASSLDHLNQPQHF.